These T cell receptor beta chains were read from a single sample in a study of blood T cell repertoires in COVID-19. Sequencing used immunoSEQ multiplex PCR; TCRdb keeps in-frame clones, though not all of them. This sample has about 260,000 clones, with approximately 85% found just once. Sequencing was carried out using peripheral blood. The receptors originated from a human donor in a cohort sampled during active COVID-19. Each CDR3 is given with its conserved first and last residue. Fields, in order: CDR3 length, V gene, CDR3 protein.

cdr3_length: 15
v_call: TRBV5-1
cdr3_aa: CASSVGTGDNQPQHF

cdr3_length: 13
v_call: TRBV19
cdr3_aa: CASTKWDSREAFF

cdr3_length: 14
v_call: TRBV5-6
cdr3_aa: CASNSGTGFYEQYF

cdr3_length: 14
v_call: TRBV18
cdr3_aa: CASSRNDRPYEQYF

cdr3_length: 16
v_call: TRBV18
cdr3_aa: CASSPNAQGANQPQHF

cdr3_length: 16
v_call: TRBV5-6
cdr3_aa: CASSLSPTRTGNTIYF

cdr3_length: 13
v_call: TRBV5-5
cdr3_aa: CASSLDWNQPQHF

cdr3_length: 13
v_call: TRBV3-1/TRBV3-2
cdr3_aa: CASSPLGGEKLFF

cdr3_length: 14
v_call: TRBV18
cdr3_aa: CASSPGTVNTEAFF

cdr3_length: 15
v_call: TRBV18
cdr3_aa: CASSPVTGSYNEQFF

cdr3_length: 14
v_call: TRBV11-1
cdr3_aa: CASSSQGARNEQFF

cdr3_length: 15
v_call: TRBV24-1
cdr3_aa: CATSGRREDVNEQFF

cdr3_length: 13
v_call: TRBV20-1
cdr3_aa: CSASRDLNTEAFF

cdr3_length: 14
v_call: TRBV11-2
cdr3_aa: CASSFLPGNTEAFF

cdr3_length: 13
v_call: TRBV27
cdr3_aa: CASSSRSTNEQFF

cdr3_length: 15
v_call: TRBV19
cdr3_aa: CASSIRGPGSYEQYF

cdr3_length: 16
v_call: TRBV18
cdr3_aa: CASSPQTGANTGELFF

cdr3_length: 16
v_call: TRBV7-3
cdr3_aa: CASSLRPGLAGNEQFF

cdr3_length: 18
v_call: TRBV5-6
cdr3_aa: CASSLARLAGRTDREQYF

cdr3_length: 16
v_call: TRBV5-5
cdr3_aa: CASSHDRGLTNEKLFF

cdr3_length: 18
v_call: TRBV7-9
cdr3_aa: CASSFVEHSRTGPHEQYF

cdr3_length: 16
v_call: TRBV19
cdr3_aa: CASKWVWREASGELFF

cdr3_length: 11
v_call: TRBV27
cdr3_aa: CASSTGYEQYF

cdr3_length: 12
v_call: TRBV7-9
cdr3_aa: CASRQGIYEQYF

cdr3_length: 13
v_call: TRBV30
cdr3_aa: CAWSVGATAEAFF

cdr3_length: 12
v_call: TRBV18
cdr3_aa: CASSPQGNEQFF

cdr3_length: 13
v_call: TRBV18
cdr3_aa: CASSPGTSYEQYF

cdr3_length: 15
v_call: TRBV9
cdr3_aa: CASSVGTGESYGYTF